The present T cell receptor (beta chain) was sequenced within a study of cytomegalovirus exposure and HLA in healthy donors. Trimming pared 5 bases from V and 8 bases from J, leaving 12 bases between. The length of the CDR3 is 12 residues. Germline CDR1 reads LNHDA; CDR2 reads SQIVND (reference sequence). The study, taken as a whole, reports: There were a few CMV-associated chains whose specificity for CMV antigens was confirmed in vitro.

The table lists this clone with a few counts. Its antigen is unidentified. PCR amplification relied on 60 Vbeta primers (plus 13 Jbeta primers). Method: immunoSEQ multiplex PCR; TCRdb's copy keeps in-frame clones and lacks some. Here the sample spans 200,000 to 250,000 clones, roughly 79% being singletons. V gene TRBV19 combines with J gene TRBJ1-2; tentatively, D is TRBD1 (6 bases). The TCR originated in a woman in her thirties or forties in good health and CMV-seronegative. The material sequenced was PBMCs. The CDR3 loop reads CASSWGTLGYTF. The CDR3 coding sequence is TGTGCCAGTAGTTGGGGGACACTCGGCTACACCTTC.